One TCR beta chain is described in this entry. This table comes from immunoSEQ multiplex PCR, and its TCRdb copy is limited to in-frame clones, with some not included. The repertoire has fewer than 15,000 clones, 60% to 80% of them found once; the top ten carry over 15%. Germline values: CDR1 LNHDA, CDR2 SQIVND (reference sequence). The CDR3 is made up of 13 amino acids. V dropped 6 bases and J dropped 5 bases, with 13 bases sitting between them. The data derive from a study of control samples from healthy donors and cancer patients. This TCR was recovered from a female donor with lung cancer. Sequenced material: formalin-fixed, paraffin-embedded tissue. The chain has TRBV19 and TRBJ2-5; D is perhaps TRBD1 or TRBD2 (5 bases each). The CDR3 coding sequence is TGTGCCAGTAGCTTCGCAGAGGGGGAGACCCAGTACTTC. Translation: CASSFAEGETQYF.